One sample yielded the 20 T cell receptor beta chains listed below, sequenced in a study of PD-L1 blockade in urothelial cancer. TCRdb keeps only in-frame clones here, not all; method: immunoSEQ multiplex PCR. The sample shows about 130,000 clones, roughly 80% of them seen only once. As to time point: pretreatment peripheral blood. The source material was PBMCs, sampled around atezolizumab (anti-PD-L1) treatment. All receptors come from a man aged 50-59 years with urothelial cancer.

The chain combines TRBV28 with TRBJ2-7, with 9 bases lining up with TRBD1. Trimming cost V 6 bases and J 5 bases; bases outside gene matches: 11. Germline CDR1 and CDR2: MDHEN and SYDVKM. The CDR3 loop spans 15 amino acids. For the CDR3, the DNA is TGTGCCAGCAGCCGTAACCGGGACAGGGTACACGAGCAGTACTTC. This gives the protein CASSRNRDRVHEQYF.

The J gene is TRBJ2-2, the V gene TRBV1; the D call of TRBD2 is as the table states it, not checked on the DNA. TRBV1 is a pseudogene locus. This CDR3 contains 16 residues. The DNA for the CDR3 is TGCACCAGCAGCCACCCTAGCGGGAGGAGCACCGGGGAGCTGTTTTTT. Translation: CTSSHPSGRSTGELFF.

The rearrangement links TRBV5-8 to TRBJ2-2, with D perhaps TRBD1 (6 bases). The germline V gene encodes CDR1 SGHTS and CDR2 YDEGEE. Trimming removed 0 bases from V and 5 bases from J, with 11 bases in between. This CDR3 is 15 amino acids long. The CDR3 spells CASSLGTVSTGELFF. The CDR3 coding sequence is TGTGCCAGCAGCTTGGGGACAGTATCAACCGGGGAGCTGTTTTTT.

V is TRBV9 and J is TRBJ2-5; weak D call: TRBD2 (6 bases). Germline V gives CDR1 SGDLS, CDR2 YYNGEE. The CDR3 has 16 residues. V lost 1 base and J lost 3, with 16 bases in between. CDR3 amino acids: CASSVSVGTGEETQYF. In DNA, the CDR3 is TGTGCCAGCAGCGTATCGGTTGGGACTGGAGAAGAGACCCAGTACTTC.

This rearrangement joins TRBV2 to TRBJ2-2; D is unresolved. The CDR3 spans 13 residues. Trimming removed 6 bases from V and 6 bases from J, with 11 bases in between. The germline CDR1 and CDR2 sequences are SNHLY and FYNNEI. The CDR3 protein is CASRASDAGELFF. The DNA for the CDR3 is TGTGCCAGCAGGGCAAGCGATGCCGGGGAGCTGTTTTTT.

This clone has just a few counts. The rearrangement joins TRBV10-3 to TRBJ1-1; 11 bases fit TRBD1. The germline gives CDR1 ENHRY, CDR2 SYGVKD. The CDR3 contains 14 residues. Germline trimming cut 6 bases from V and 3 bases from J; bases unmatched to any gene: 3. The CDR3 DNA sequence: TGTGCCATCAGCGGGACAGGGGGGGACACTGAAGCTTTCTTT. Translation: CAISGTGGDTEAFF.

In this sample, this clone turned up a few times. V is TRBV14 and J is TRBJ2-7, with a weak D call TRBD2 (6 bases). Germline V lookup: CDR1 SGHDN, CDR2 FVKESK. The CDR3 has 13 residues. The germline V and J ends were trimmed by 4 bases and 9 bases, with 16 bases remaining between them. The CDR3 protein is CASSRMTSSVQYF. Written as DNA, the CDR3 is TGTGCCAGCAGCCGAATGACTAGTAGTGTGCAGTACTTC.

This chain connects TRBV9 to TRBJ1-1; TRBD1 might be the D (5 bases). The V end was cut by 3 bases, the J end by 10 bases, with 19 bases between. The germline CDR1 and CDR2 sequences are SGDLS and YYNGEE. The CDR3 spans 14 residues. The CDR3 sequence is CASSEGMGGRTAFF. DNA of the CDR3: TGTGCCAGCAGCGAAGGGATGGGGGGTCGCACAGCTTTCTTT.

This chain links TRBV7-8 with TRBJ2-7, with D possibly being TRBD2 (5 bases). Germline CDR1 reads SGHVS; CDR2 reads FQNEAQ. Trimming took 1 base from V and 1 from J, leaving 11 bases between them. The CDR3 has 15 amino acids. The CDR3 loop is CASSLVRTGSYEQYF. CDR3 coding DNA: TGTGCCAGCAGCTTAGTCCGGACGGGATCCTACGAGCAGTACTTC.

V usage is TRBV5-1 and J usage is TRBJ2-5; 8 positions match TRBD2. This CDR3 region has 15 residues. With 3 bases clipped from V and 2 bases from J, the junction kept 6 bases outside the gene matches. CDR1 SGHRS and CDR2 YFSETQ come from the germline V gene. The CDR3 here is CASSSGAGEQETQYF. CDR3 bases: TGCGCCAGCAGCTCTGGAGCGGGGGAACAAGAGACCCAGTACTTC.

The V call is TRBV10-1, the J call TRBJ1-3; 9 bases fit TRBD1. The CDR3 is made up of 16 amino acids. The V gene's germline CDR1 is WNHNN and CDR2 SYGVQD (reference sequence). J was trimmed by 5 bases and V by 6 bases; bases with no gene match: 11. The CDR3 region is CASRDNPGQGRNTIYF. CDR3 DNA: TGCGCCAGCAGGGACAATCCGGGACAGGGTAGAAACACCATATATTTT.

The chain carries TRBV5-4 and TRBJ2-7; TRBD2 might be the D (6 bases). V lost 3 bases, J lost 0 bases, and 10 bases lay in between. CDR1 is SGHNT and CDR2 is YYREEE in the germline V gene (reference sequence). The CDR3 spans 14 residues. The CDR3, as DNA: TGTGCCAGCAGCTCCCTCGGGAGCTCCTACGAGCAGTACTTC. This codes for CASSSLGSSYEQYF. The full variable domain, completed using reference TRBV5-4 and TRBJ2-7, is ETGVTQSPTHLIKTRGQQVTLRCSSQSGHNTVSWYQQALGQGPQFIFQYYREEENGRGNFPPRFSGLQFPNYSSELNVNALELDDSALYLCASSSLGSSYEQYFGPGTRLTVT.

The chain recombines TRBV5-4 with TRBJ1-2; possibly TRBD1 for D (6 bases). This CDR3 region has 14 residues. V was shortened by 0 bases and J by 0 bases, with 6 bases between the two germline ends. CDR1 and CDR2 (germline): SGHNT, YYREEE (reference sequence). CDR3 in amino acids: CASSLDRANYGYTF. CDR3 nucleotides: TGTGCCAGCAGCTTGGACAGGGCTAACTATGGCTACACCTTC.

V and J are TRBV6-1 and TRBJ1-1; D is unclear. This CDR3 region has 14 residues. Germline V gene lookup returns CDR1 MNHNS and CDR2 SASEGT. V was clipped by 4 bases and J by 3 bases, with 12 bases between them. CDR3 coding DNA: TGTGCCAGCAGTGTTCGCGCCTCGGACACTGAAGCTTTCTTT. Its translation is CASSVRASDTEAFF.

The V gene is TRBV2, the J gene TRBJ2-7, with 10 bases lining up with TRBD1. Germline CDR1 SNHLY, CDR2 FYNNEI. There are 15 residues in the CDR3. Trimming removed 6 bases from V and 9 bases from J; junction bases left unmatched: 14. This CDR3 reads CASSASGTGVIGQYF. CDR3 nucleotide sequence: TGTGCCAGCAGCGCCTCCGGGACAGGGGTAATCGGGCAGTACTTC.

This clone was counted a few times. The gene calls are TRBV19 and TRBJ1-1; D remains unclear. The V gene's germline CDR1 is LNHDA and CDR2 SQIVND (reference sequence). Trimming took off 3 bases at V and 0 bases at J, with 8 bases between the two ends. This CDR3 region has 14 residues. CDR3 nucleotide sequence: TGTGCCAGTAGTATGGGCAGGATGAACACTGAAGCTTTCTTT. Translating gives CASSMGRMNTEAFF.

This clone was counted once. The chain combines TRBV28 with TRBJ1-2; D gene uncertain. Germline V lookup: CDR1 MDHEN, CDR2 SYDVKM. V was pared by 4 bases and J by 7 bases, with 13 bases between. This CDR3 has 13 residues. This chain's CDR3 is CASSSPTLFGYTF. The CDR3 region has the DNA TGTGCCAGCAGTTCCCCTACCCTATTTGGCTACACCTTC.

The chain is built from TRBV6-1 and TRBJ2-1; 11 bases align to TRBD2. The CDR3 runs to 14 residues. The V gene end was trimmed by 6 bases and the J gene end by 10 bases; junction bases not matched to a gene: 8. CDR1 and CDR2 (germline): MNHNS, SASEGT. CDR3 region: CASRVAGGPSEQFF. CDR3 in DNA: TGTGCCAGCAGAGTAGCGGGAGGGCCTAGCGAGCAGTTCTTC.

The CDR3 loop is CASSTTSGRAPGELFF. The CDR3 region has the DNA TGTGCCAGCAGCACGACTAGCGGGAGGGCCCCCGGGGAGCTGTTTTTT. The chain is built from TRBV7-3 and TRBJ2-2, with 14 nucleotides matching TRBD2. Germline CDR1 reads SGHTA; CDR2 reads FQGTGA. The CDR3 extends over 16 amino acids. After removal of 5 bases from V and 6 bases from J, the junction contained 5 bases not matched to a gene.

CDR3 coding DNA: TGTGCCAGCAGTTTATCGAGCCCGGGACAGGGGTATGGCTACACCTTC. Protein product: CASSLSSPGQGYGYTF. The chain uses TRBV27 and TRBJ1-2; TRBD1 aligns across 10 bases. This CDR3 has 16 amino acids. Germline V CDR1 and CDR2: MNHEY, SMNVEV (reference sequence). After removal of 0 bases from V and 5 bases from J, the junction contained 6 bases not matched to a gene.